The 6 T cell receptor beta chains reported below all come from one sample, sequenced in a study of CD8 T cells in ankylosing spondylitis. The study, taken as a whole, reports: Typical of ankylosing spondylitis blood, it appeared, was a TCR beta motif of several highly homologous variants.

No cognate antigen is known for these TCRs. TCRdb ran MiXCR on the 5' RACE reads and lists one entry per CDR3 protein. The data contain about 500,000 distinct CDR3 sequences, approximately 12% of them singletons. Sample: blood, either unsorted or a sorted T cell fraction (not recorded which). The receptors were gathered from a male donor with ankylosing spondylitis.

This clonotype was detected a few times. The V gene is TRBV20-1, the J gene TRBJ2-3; D unresolved. The CDR3 runs to 15 residues. The V gene's germline CDR1 is DFQATT and CDR2 SNEGSKA (reference sequence). Trimming took off 3 bases at V and 4 bases at J, with 17 bases between the two ends. CDR3 sequence reads: CSARVPRQGADTQYF. CDR3 bases: TGCAGTGCTAGGGTACCGAGACAAGGCGCAGATACGCAGTATTTT.

This clonotype was found a few times. The gene calls are TRBV10-3 and TRBJ2-5; 7 positions match TRBD1. This CDR3 has 14 amino acids. Germline CDR1 and CDR2: ENHRY and SYGVKD. The J segment lost 5 bases and the V segment lost 6 bases, leaving 9 bases of the junction unmatched. The CDR3 sequence is CAIRGQRDRETQYF. CDR3 in DNA: TGTGCCATCAGGGGACAGCGAGACAGGGAGACCCAGTACTTC.

This clonotype turned up a few times. V gene TRBV5-1 combines with J gene TRBJ1-4; D uncertain. V gave up 5 bases and J gave up 8 bases, with 13 bases separating them. CDR3 size: 13 residues. Looked up from germline, CDR1 is SGHRS and CDR2 is YFSETQ. The CDR3 sequence is CASRVRIEEKLFF. For the CDR3, the DNA is TGCGCCAGCAGGGTCAGGATCGAGGAAAAACTGTTTTTT.

The rearrangement joins TRBV20-1 to TRBJ2-1; D could derive from TRBD1 or TRBD2 (5 bases each). Trimming removed 8 bases at V and 8 bases at J, with 22 bases between. Germline V CDR1 and CDR2: DFQATT, SNEGSKA (reference sequence). The CDR3 runs 14 residues. CDR3 sequence: CSYEGLTLVHEQFF. Written as DNA, the CDR3 is TGCAGTTACGAGGGGTTAACGTTGGTTCATGAGCAGTTCTTC.

This clonotype was observed many times. The gene calls are TRBV12-3 or TRBV12-4 and TRBJ1-1; TRBD1 is a possible D gene (6 bases). The CDR3 consists of 12 residues. V was pared by 6 bases and J by 4 bases, with 9 bases between. The CDR3 DNA follows: TGTGCCAGCAGGGGCAGGGGCACTGAAGCTTTCTTT. As protein: CASRGRGTEAFF.

This clonotype was seen repeatedly, ten times or more. The chain recombines TRBV10-2 with TRBJ2-2; tentatively, D is TRBD2 (6 bases). The V and J ends lost 3 bases and 5 bases respectively, with 16 bases between them. The germline V gene encodes CDR1 WSHSY and CDR2 SAAADI. The CDR3 is made up of 16 amino acids. The CDR3 protein is CASSDWRGGGTGELFF. CDR3 DNA: TGCGCCAGCAGTGACTGGAGGGGAGGAGGTACCGGGGAGCTGTTTTTT.